This T cell receptor (beta chain) appears in the sequencing data of a study of radiotherapy plus CTLA-4 blockade in lung cancer. Overall study results and limits: TCR clones originating in tumors grew in number in blood after radiotherapy plus ipilimumab.

The CDR3 totals 15 residues. J gave up 8 bases and V 2 bases, and 6 bases lay outside the gene matches. Per the germline V gene, CDR1 is SGHDT and CDR2 is YYEEEE. Profiled with immunoSEQ multiplex PCR; TCRdb holds only in-frame clones, not every one. The sample comprises 75,000 to 95,000 clones, approximately 79% of which are singletons, and about 14% rests with the top ten. This clone was seen once. Its antigen is still unknown. This sequence joins TRBV5-6 and TRBJ1-4, with TRBD1 matching 10 bases. The source is a human donor with non-small cell lung cancer that progressed on radiotherapy plus ipilimumab. This material consisted of peripheral blood, taken from a patient treated with radiotherapy plus ipilimumab. DNA of the CDR3: TGTGCCAGCAGCTTACAACGGGACAGGGGCGAAAAACTGTTTTTT. Translating gives CASSLQRDRGEKLFF.